What follows are 30 T cell receptor beta chains derived from one specimen sequenced in a study of patients and donors after allogeneic stem cell transplantation. TCRdb processed the RT-PCR reads anew with MiXCR; each CDR3 protein has one entry. The sample has fewer than 500,000 distinct CDR3 sequences, more than 15% seen once; the top ten hold 7.2%. The sample was blood, either unsorted or a sorted T cell fraction (not recorded which). All receptors derive from a human donor who was either an allogeneic HSCT recipient or a stem cell or donor lymphocyte infusion donor (not recorded which). It is not recorded whose cells these are; they may come from a transplant donor.

In this sample, this clonotype turned up a few times. V usage is TRBV14 and J usage is TRBJ2-3; the match to TRBD1 covers 8 bases. Germline values: CDR1 SGHDN, CDR2 FVKESK. The CDR3 is made up of 19 amino acids. Germline trimming cut 3 bases from V and 1 base from J; bases unmatched to any gene: 15. CDR3 loop: CASSHSLMTGDDGTDTQYF. In nucleotides, the CDR3 is TGTGCCAGCAGCCATTCTCTGATGACAGGGGACGACGGCACAGATACGCAGTATTTT.

The chain is built from TRBV20-1 and TRBJ2-1; the D is unclear. V dropped 5 bases and J dropped 5 bases, with 13 bases sitting between them. Per the germline V gene, CDR1 is DFQATT and CDR2 is SNEGSKA (reference sequence). The CDR3 sequence is 13 residues long. The CDR3 spells CSAPGPPHNEQFF. DNA for the CDR3: TGCAGTGCTCCGGGCCCACCTCACAATGAGCAGTTCTTC.

This clonotype showed up many times. The V and J genes are TRBV4-1 and TRBJ2-5; a possible D gene is TRBD1 (5 bases). Trimming took 1 base from V and 2 from J, leaving 20 bases between them. Per the germline V gene, CDR1 is MGHRA and CDR2 is YSYEKL. The CDR3 totals 18 residues. CDR3 sequence (DNA): TGCGCCAGCAGCCAAGGCTCGGCCACCGACAGATTACAAGAGACCCAGTACTTC. This encodes CASSQGSATDRLQETQYF.

This chain connects TRBV12-3 or TRBV12-4 to TRBJ1-1, with no clear D. CDR3 size: 13 residues. Trimming shortened V by 7 bases and J by 4 bases, and 13 bases separated the two germline ends. The CDR3 loop is CASTPAESTEAFF. The CDR3 coding sequence is TGTGCCAGCACCCCGGCGGAGTCCACTGAAGCTTTCTTT.

The sample holds a few counts of this clonotype. The chain links TRBV14 to TRBJ2-1, with 9 bases lining up with TRBD2. The CDR3 is 20 amino acids. Germline CDR1 and CDR2: SGHDN and FVKESK. Trimming cost V 4 bases and J 4 bases; bases outside gene matches: 20. The CDR3, as DNA: TGTGCCAGCAGCCCGCGAATCCCTCCGACTAGCGGACGGGCGTACAATGAGCAGTTCTTC. It is translated as CASSPRIPPTSGRAYNEQFF.

This clonotype has just a few counts. The chain has TRBV5-1 and TRBJ1-1, with D possibly being TRBD1 (6 bases). V dropped 3 bases and J dropped 0 bases, with 12 bases sitting between them. The CDR3 totals 15 residues. CDR1 is SGHRS and CDR2 is YFSETQ in the germline V gene. The CDR3 sequence: CASSSTGSMNTEAFF. As DNA, the CDR3 is TGCGCCAGCAGCTCAACAGGGTCAATGAACACTGAAGCTTTCTTT.

V usage is TRBV19 and J usage is TRBJ1-5; D not resolved. This CDR3 comprises 15 residues. The germline V gene encodes CDR1 LNHDA and CDR2 SQIVND (reference sequence). Trimming took 2 bases from V and 6 from J, leaving 14 bases between them. The CDR3 bases are TGTGCCAGTAGTATAAGTGAACGAACGGGTCAGCCCCAGCATTTT. It codes for CASSISERTGQPQHF.

The chain recombines TRBV5-5 with TRBJ1-2; 12 bases agree with TRBD1. CDR1 is SGHKS, CDR2 YYEKEE, per germline (reference sequence). The CDR3 spans 16 residues. The trim removed 5 bases at V and 8 bases at J, leaving 13 bases unmatched. The CDR3 region is CASSRLGGDRGRGYTF. The CDR3 DNA follows: TGTGCCAGCAGTCGTCTCGGGGGGGACAGGGGGCGCGGCTACACCTTC.

This clonotype was recorded many times. V and J are TRBV5-1 and TRBJ1-6; TRBD1 is a possible D gene (6 bases). The CDR3 totals 14 residues. The germline CDR1 and CDR2 sequences are SGHRS and YFSETQ. V was pared by 0 bases and J by 7 bases, with 8 bases between. The chain's CDR3 is CASSLGQVNSPLHF. CDR3 DNA: TGCGCCAGCAGCTTGGGACAGGTCAATTCACCCCTCCACTTT.

This clonotype was observed at least ten times. This rearrangement joins TRBV19 to TRBJ1-5; D is unresolved. The CDR3 covers 14 residues. With 8 bases removed from V and 0 bases from J, the gap between germline ends came to 11 bases. CDR1 LNHDA and CDR2 SQIVND come from the germline V gene (reference sequence). The CDR3 nucleotides read TGTGCCAGTGAGAGAGGAATTAGCAATCAGCCCCAGCATTTT. Protein: CASERGISNQPQHF.

This clonotype was found a few times. The chain uses TRBV12-3 or TRBV12-4 and TRBJ1-3; TRBD1 aligns across 8 bases. The CDR3 is 15 amino acids. The junction had 5 bases not matched to a gene; V was cut back by 7 bases and J by 0 bases. DNA for the CDR3: TGTGCCAGCACCCGGACAGGGAGCTCTGGAAACACCATATATTTT. Translated, it gives CASTRTGSSGNTIYF.

The chain employs TRBV7-3 and TRBJ2-3; D uncertain. The CDR3 sequence is 14 residues long. The germline V and J ends were trimmed by 3 bases and 0 bases, with 7 bases remaining between them. Per the germline V gene, CDR1 is SGHTA and CDR2 is FQGTGA. The CDR3 spells CASSFLTSTDTQYF. The CDR3, as DNA: TGTGCCAGCAGCTTTTTGACTAGCACAGATACGCAGTATTTT.

The rearrangement joins TRBV7-2 to TRBJ2-4; possibly TRBD1 or TRBD2 for D (5 bases each). Germline V gene data show CDR1 as SGHTA and CDR2 as FQGNSA. CDR3 length equals 15 residues. With 0 bases removed from V and 0 bases from J, the gap between germline ends came to 6 bases. CDR3 protein: CASSLAGTAKNIQYF. In nucleotides, the CDR3 is TGTGCCAGCAGCTTAGCCGGGACAGCCAAAAACATTCAGTACTTC.

The V gene is TRBV4-2, the J gene TRBJ2-2; D is possibly TRBD2 (6 bases). CDR1 is LGHNA and CDR2 is YNFKEQ in the germline V gene. The CDR3 runs to 17 residues. Trimming removed 5 bases at V and 3 bases at J, with 19 bases between. The chain's CDR3 is CASSGERAVPYTGELFF. The CDR3 nucleotides read TGTGCCAGCAGCGGAGAGCGGGCCGTCCCCTACACCGGGGAGCTGTTTTTT.

The V and J genes are TRBV20-1 and TRBJ1-3; D uncertain. Germline loops: CDR1 DFQATT, CDR2 SNEGSKA (reference sequence). The V end lost 0 bases, the J end lost 0 bases, and 3 bases lay between the germline ends. This CDR3 contains 13 residues. Here the CDR3 reads CSARDISGNTIYF. CDR3 DNA sequence: TGCAGTGCTAGAGATATCTCTGGAAACACCATATATTTT.

This clonotype was recorded many times. The rearrangement joins TRBV12-3 or TRBV12-4 to TRBJ2-3; no clear D. The ends were cut back, 3 bases at V and 6 bases at J, with 13 bases in the middle. The CDR3 spans 14 residues. The CDR3 region is CASSFGLDLDTQYF. DNA for the CDR3: TGTGCCAGCAGTTTCGGGCTAGATCTGGATACGCAGTATTTT.

This clonotype was found a few times. The V and J genes are TRBV6-4 and TRBJ2-2; D unresolved. CDR3 length equals 13 residues. Germline V gene sequence: CDR1 MRHNA, CDR2 SNTAGT. The V and J ends lost 3 bases and 4 bases respectively, with 6 bases between them. The CDR3 bases are TGTGCCAGCAGTGATCCATCCACCGGGGAGCTGTTTTTT. This codes for CASSDPSTGELFF.

This clonotype was recorded a few times. The V call is TRBV28, the J call TRBJ1-4; 7 bases match TRBD1. Germline loops: CDR1 MDHEN, CDR2 SYDVKM. The CDR3 has 14 amino acids. Trimming took 6 bases from V and 7 from J; bases not matched to a gene: 8. The CDR3, as DNA: TGTGCCAGCAGACTAGACAGGGATCGTGAAAAACTGTTTTTT. Amino acids: CASRLDRDREKLFF.

Only a few counts were recorded for this clonotype. The rearrangement joins TRBV29-1 to TRBJ1-1, with 7 positions matching TRBD1. Germline trimming cut 5 bases from V and 1 base from J; bases unmatched to any gene: 10. The CDR3 runs to 15 residues. Germline V CDR1 and CDR2: SQVTM, ANQGSEA. In nucleotides, the CDR3 is TGCAGCGTTTTCGGGACAGTTTCATCGAACACTGAAGCTTTCTTT. Residues: CSVFGTVSSNTEAFF. The full variable domain, its missing parts supplied by reference TRBV29-1 and TRBJ1-1, is SAVISQKPSRDICQRGTSLTIQCQVDSQVTMMFWYRQQPGQSLTLIATANQGSEATYESGFVIDKFPISRPNLTFSTLTVSNMSPEDSSIYLCSVFGTVSSNTEAFFGQGTRLTVV.

The V and J genes are TRBV21-1 and TRBJ2-5. TRBV21-1 is recorded as a pseudogene. This CDR3 is built from 16 residues. CDR3 nucleotide sequence: TGTGCCAGCAGCAAAGCGGACTCTCAGTACCAAGAGACCCAGTACTTC. Translation gives CASSKADSQYQETQYF.

The chain employs TRBV12-3 or TRBV12-4 and TRBJ1-2, with D possibly matching TRBD1 (5 bases). The CDR3 consists of 15 residues. The V gene lost 6 bases and the J gene lost 0 bases, with 14 bases spanning the gap. CDR3 region: CASRPLDISNYGYTF. As DNA, the CDR3 is TGTGCCAGCAGACCTCTGGACATTTCTAACTATGGCTACACCTTC.

This clonotype appeared a few times. The V gene is TRBV6-6, the J gene TRBJ2-3; D is ambiguous. The germline gives CDR1 MNHNY, CDR2 SVGAGI (reference sequence). This CDR3 comprises 13 residues. V dropped 4 bases and J dropped 4 bases, with 9 bases sitting between them. CDR3 loop: CASSSLKADTQYF. Here the CDR3 DNA reads TGTGCCAGCAGTTCCTTAAAAGCAGATACGCAGTATTTT.

This clonotype has more than one count but fewer than ten. The chain combines TRBV21-1 with TRBJ2-4; the DNA was not compared with TRBD1, the D call given in the table. TRBV21-1 is marked as a pseudogene. The CDR3 extends over 14 amino acids. CDR3 residues: CASSNYGTGNIQYF. The CDR3 nucleotides are TGTGCCAGCAGCAACTACGGGACAGGGAACATTCAGTACTTC.

The table lists this clonotype with a few counts. The chain combines TRBV20-1 with TRBJ1-2; D might be TRBD1 (6 bases). Per germline, CDR1 DFQATT and CDR2 SNEGSKA (reference sequence). V was shortened by 0 bases and J by 0 bases, with 11 bases between the two germline ends. This CDR3 has 15 amino acids. CDR3 in amino acids: CSARDWGGANYGYTF. The CDR3 coding sequence is TGCAGTGCTAGAGATTGGGGGGGCGCTAACTATGGCTACACCTTC.

The chain carries TRBV30 and TRBJ2-5; 7 nucleotides match TRBD1. The CDR3 covers 12 residues. V was pared by 5 bases and J by 6 bases, with 6 bases of the junction left unmatched. CDR1 GTSNPN and CDR2 SVGIG come from the germline V gene (reference sequence). The CDR3 DNA is TGTGCCTGGGAGACAGGGCTAAAGACCCAGTACTTC. Translation gives CAWETGLKTQYF.

The V gene is TRBV2, the J gene TRBJ2-1, with D perhaps TRBD1 (6 bases). V was cut by 6 bases and J by 6 bases, with 21 bases left in between. The germline gives CDR1 SNHLY, CDR2 FYNNEI. The CDR3 length is 16 residues. CDR3 nucleotides: TGTGCCAGCAGAGAGGTGGCAGGGGAAATGCGCAATGAGCAGTTCTTC. Protein: CASREVAGEMRNEQFF.

This clonotype turned up a few times. This chain connects TRBV29-1 to TRBJ2-3; 10 nucleotides match TRBD2. Germline values: CDR1 SQVTM, CDR2 ANQGSEA. The J segment lost 6 bases and the V segment lost 6 bases, leaving 12 bases of the junction unmatched. This CDR3 is built from 15 residues. The CDR3 DNA is TGCAGCGTGGGGGAGAGGTCTAGCGGGAGCGATACGCAGTATTTT. It codes for CSVGERSSGSDTQYF.

This clonotype was counted many times. The V call is TRBV12-3 or TRBV12-4, the J call TRBJ1-1; no reliable D call. The V end was cut by 1 base, the J end by 4 bases, with 10 bases between. CDR3 length equals 14 residues. This CDR3 reads CASSLGPLGTEAFF. CDR3 nucleotide sequence: TGTGCCAGCAGTTTAGGCCCTTTAGGCACTGAAGCTTTCTTT.

CDR3 amino acids: CSATRSGSDGYTF. The CDR3 DNA follows: TGCAGCGCTACCCGGTCTGGGTCCGATGGCTACACCTTC. The chain recombines TRBV29-1 with TRBJ1-2; D gene ambiguous. Germline values: CDR1 SQVTM, CDR2 ANQGSEA. V was trimmed by 7 bases and J by 6 bases, leaving 18 bases between them. The CDR3 totals 13 residues.

J is TRBJ1-2 and V is TRBV19, with 9 bases that match TRBD1. V shed 5 bases, J shed 3 bases, and the junction held 19 bases outside the gene matches. CDR1 and CDR2 (germline): LNHDA, SQIVND (reference sequence). This CDR3 is 19 amino acids long. Here the CDR3 DNA reads TGTGCCAGTAGTCTGGTTGGTTTAAAGGGACAGGGAGAATACTATGGCTACACCTTC. Encoded protein: CASSLVGLKGQGEYYGYTF.